The 10 T cell receptor beta chains below come from one sample, sequenced in a study of blood T cell repertoires in COVID-19. Assay used: immunoSEQ multiplex PCR; TCRdb lists only in-frame clones, some missing. Here the sample spans around 78,000 clones, approximately 90% being singletons. Sequencing was performed on peripheral blood. The origin of the receptors is a middle-aged man with active or convalescent COVID-19.

The chain carries TRBV5-4 and TRBJ2-3, with D perhaps TRBD2 (6 bases). There are 17 residues in the CDR3. Trimming left V 2 bases short and J 0 bases short, with 16 bases between. Looked up from germline, CDR1 is SGHNT and CDR2 is YYREEE (reference sequence). CDR3 nucleotides: TGTGCCAGCAGCTTCGGAGGGAGCGGCCCTAGCACAGATACGCAGTATTTT. This sequence encodes CASSFGGSGPSTDTQYF.

The J gene is TRBJ2-7, the V gene TRBV6-5; the D gene is possibly TRBD2 (6 bases). The CDR3 length is 13 residues. The germline gives CDR1 MNHEY, CDR2 SVGAGI. V dropped 7 bases and J dropped 3 bases, with 13 bases sitting between them. The CDR3 here is CASTYGSYYEQYF. For the CDR3, the DNA is TGTGCCAGCACCTACGGGAGCTACTACGAGCAGTACTTC.

The chain employs TRBV3-1 (or the pseudogene TRBV3-2) and TRBJ2-1; D is unresolved. Germline V gene data show CDR1 as LGHDT and CDR2 as YNNKEL (reference sequence). V lost 2 bases, J lost 5 bases, and 10 bases lay in between. There are 14 residues in the CDR3. Written as DNA, the CDR3 is TGTGCCAGCAGCCAATTTACTAACAACAATGAGCAGTTCTTC. Translating gives CASSQFTNNNEQFF.

This rearrangement joins TRBV5-8 to TRBJ2-3, with D possibly TRBD2 on 5 matching bases. With 4 bases removed from V and 0 bases from J, the gap between germline ends came to 15 bases. Germline CDR1 and CDR2: SGHTS and YDEGEE. The CDR3 totals 16 residues. CDR3 in amino acids: CASSVGGGKSTDTQYF. The CDR3 DNA reads as TGTGCCAGCAGCGTCGGAGGCGGCAAAAGCACAGATACGCAGTATTTT.

CDR3 bases: TGTGCCAGCAGCAGACTCGGCGGGAGAAGAGATACGCAGTATTTT. Protein product: CASSRLGGRRDTQYF. J is TRBJ2-3 and V is TRBV5-6, with TRBD2 matching over 7 bases. V shed 4 bases and J 5 bases; nucleotides not matched to a gene: 10. CDR3 length: 15 residues. Germline V gives CDR1 SGHDT, CDR2 YYEEEE.

V is TRBV10-1 and J is TRBJ2-2; D not resolved. This CDR3 region has 13 residues. The V gene lost 3 bases and the J gene lost 6 bases, with 8 bases spanning the gap. CDR1 is WNHNN and CDR2 is SYGVQD in the germline V gene (reference sequence). DNA of the CDR3: TGCGCCAGCAGTGAAAGTGGGCCCGGGGAGCTGTTTTTT. This translates into CASSESGPGELFF.

This clone appeared a few times. The chain employs TRBV6-6 and TRBJ2-7; 8 bases align to TRBD2. Germline V CDR1 and CDR2: MNHNY, SVGAGI (reference sequence). Trimming cost V 2 bases and J 3 bases; bases outside gene matches: 0. This CDR3 is 13 amino acids long. The CDR3: CASSYGTSYEQYF. The DNA of the CDR3 is TGTGCCAGCAGTTACGGGACTAGCTACGAGCAGTACTTC.

This clone was counted between two and nine times. The chain uses TRBV19 and TRBJ2-7; a weak D match, TRBD1 (5 bases). V was cut by 10 bases and J by 4 bases, with 17 bases left in between. The CDR3 is made up of 13 amino acids. Germline CDR1 and CDR2: LNHDA and SQIVND (reference sequence). The CDR3 spells CATSRRGSYEQYF. The CDR3 DNA reads as TGTGCCACCTCTCGAAGGGGATCTTACGAGCAGTACTTC.

CDR3 sequence reads: CAISDGTGAKLSGNTIYF. CDR3 nucleotides: TGTGCCATCAGTGATGGGACAGGGGCTAAACTCTCTGGAAACACCATATATTTT. The chain employs TRBV10-3 and TRBJ1-3, with TRBD1 identical over 10 bases. After removal of 3 bases from V and 0 bases from J, the junction contained 8 bases not matched to a gene. Germline V gives CDR1 ENHRY, CDR2 SYGVKD. The CDR3 runs to 18 residues.

This rearrangement joins TRBV29-1 to TRBJ2-7; TRBD1 agrees at 8 bases. V gave up 4 bases and J gave up 5 bases; unmatched junction bases: 4. Germline CDR1 reads SQVTM; CDR2 reads ANQGSEA. The CDR3 runs to 12 residues. The CDR3 protein is CSVGTGTHEQYF. The CDR3 DNA follows: TGCAGCGTTGGGACAGGGACCCACGAGCAGTACTTC.